This T cell receptor beta chain was obtained from a study of blood T cell repertoires in COVID-19. The assay was immunoSEQ multiplex PCR, and TCRdb's table has in-frame clones only and misses some. Here the sample spans around 210,000 clones, 89% being singletons. The J segment lost 8 bases and the V segment lost 1 base, leaving 6 bases of the junction unmatched. This CDR3 comprises 16 residues. The germline CDR1 and CDR2 sequences are SEHNR and FQNEAQ (reference sequence). V is TRBV7-9 and J is TRBJ1-6, with TRBD1 identical over 9 bases. The sequenced sample consisted of PBMCs or T cells enriched from blood (not recorded which). This TCR derives from a woman aged 18-29 years who had recovered from COVID-19. CDR3 in amino acids: CASSLDPGQGHSPLHF. Written as DNA, the CDR3 is TGTGCCAGCAGCTTAGATCCGGGACAGGGACATTCACCCCTCCACTTT.